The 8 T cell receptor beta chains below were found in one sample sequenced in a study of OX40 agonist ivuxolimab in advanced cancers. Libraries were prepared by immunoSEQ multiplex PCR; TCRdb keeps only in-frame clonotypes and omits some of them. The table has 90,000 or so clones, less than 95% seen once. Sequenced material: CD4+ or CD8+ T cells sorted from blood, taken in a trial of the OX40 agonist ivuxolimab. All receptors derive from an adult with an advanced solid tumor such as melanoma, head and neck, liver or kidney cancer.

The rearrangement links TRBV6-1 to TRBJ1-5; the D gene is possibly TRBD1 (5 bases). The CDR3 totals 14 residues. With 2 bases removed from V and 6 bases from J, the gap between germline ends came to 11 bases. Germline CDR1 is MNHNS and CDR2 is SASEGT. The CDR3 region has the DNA TGTGCCAGCAGTGAACAGGGAGGCACTCAGCCCCAGCATTTT. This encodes CASSEQGGTQPQHF.

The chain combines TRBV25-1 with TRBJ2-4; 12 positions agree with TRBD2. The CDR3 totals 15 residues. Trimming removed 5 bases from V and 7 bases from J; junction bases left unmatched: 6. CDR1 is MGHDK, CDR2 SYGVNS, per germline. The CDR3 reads CASSSLAGGGNIQYF. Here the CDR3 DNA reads TGTGCCAGCAGTAGTCTAGCGGGAGGGGGGAACATTCAGTACTTC.

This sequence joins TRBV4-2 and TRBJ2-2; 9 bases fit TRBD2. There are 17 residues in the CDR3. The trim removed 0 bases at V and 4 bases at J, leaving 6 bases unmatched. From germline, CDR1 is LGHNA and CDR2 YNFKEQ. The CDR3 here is CASSQDPAGGLTGELFF. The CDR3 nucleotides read TGTGCCAGCAGCCAAGATCCTGCGGGAGGGCTCACCGGGGAGCTGTTTTTT.

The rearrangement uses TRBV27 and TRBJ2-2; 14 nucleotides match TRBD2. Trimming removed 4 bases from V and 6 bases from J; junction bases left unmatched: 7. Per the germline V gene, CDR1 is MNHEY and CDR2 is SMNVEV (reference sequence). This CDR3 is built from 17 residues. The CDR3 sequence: CASSWGLAGEIAGELFF. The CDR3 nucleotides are TGTGCCAGCAGTTGGGGACTAGCGGGAGAAATTGCCGGGGAGCTGTTTTTT.

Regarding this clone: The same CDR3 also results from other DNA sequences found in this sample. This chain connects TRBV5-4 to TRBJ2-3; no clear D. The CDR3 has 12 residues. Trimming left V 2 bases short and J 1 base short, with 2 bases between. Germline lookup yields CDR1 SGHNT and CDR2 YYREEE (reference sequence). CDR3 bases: TGTGCCAGCAGCTTTGGCACAGATACGCAGTATTTT. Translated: CASSFGTDTQYF. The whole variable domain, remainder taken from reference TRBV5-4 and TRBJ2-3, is ETGVTQSPTHLIKTRGQQVTLRCSSQSGHNTVSWYQQALGQGPQFIFQYYREEENGRGNFPPRFSGLQFPNYSSELNVNALELDDSALYLCASSFGTDTQYFGPGTRLTVL.

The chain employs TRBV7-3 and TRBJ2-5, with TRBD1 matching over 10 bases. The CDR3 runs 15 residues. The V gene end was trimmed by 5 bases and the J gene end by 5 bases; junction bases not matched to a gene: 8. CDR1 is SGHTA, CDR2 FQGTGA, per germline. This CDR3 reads CASSRGTGEWETQYF. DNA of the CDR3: TGTGCCAGCAGCCGTGGGACAGGGGAGTGGGAGACCCAGTACTTC.

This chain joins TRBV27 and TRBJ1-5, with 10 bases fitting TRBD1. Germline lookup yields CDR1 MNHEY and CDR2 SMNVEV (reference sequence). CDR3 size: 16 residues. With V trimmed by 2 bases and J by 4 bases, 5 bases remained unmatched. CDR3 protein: CASSLGPGQGNQPQHF. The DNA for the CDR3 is TGTGCCAGCAGTTTAGGACCGGGACAGGGGAATCAGCCCCAGCATTTT.

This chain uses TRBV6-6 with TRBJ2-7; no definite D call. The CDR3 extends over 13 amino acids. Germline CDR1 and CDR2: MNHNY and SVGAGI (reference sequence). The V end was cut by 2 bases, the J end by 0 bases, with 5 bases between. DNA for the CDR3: TGTGCCAGCAGTTACCCTCTCTCCTACGAGCAGTACGTC. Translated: CASSYPLSYEQYV.